This TCR beta chain was captured in a study of identical twins (dated by TCRdb to about 2016). The study in broad terms: TCR alpha and beta repertoires from monozygotic twins, unrelated adults of various ages and cord blood were deep-sequenced to test whether fetal clonotypes persist. Replicate twin experiments were performed at different times using different library preparation protocols to rule out contamination.

The library was prepared using 5' RACE. The instrument was an Illumina HiSeq 2000. Template switching introduced a universal primer binding site; the final cDNA contained a unique molecular identifier, enabling accurate counting of TCR cDNA molecules. Specific primers in the conserved constant-segment region were used to synthesize first-strand cDNA for TCR alpha and beta chains. To control for contamination, every cDNA library was double barcoded, receiving both a SMART-Mk sample barcode and Illumina barcodes. TruSeq adapter sequences along with Illumina sample barcodes were introduced in two successive PCR steps. TCR alpha and beta cDNA libraries were sequenced on the Illumina HiSeq platform with custom primers. Turning to the authors' computational methods: MiGEC processed the raw reads to extract unique molecular identifiers, while MiXCR was used to determine the CDR3 positions. For each individual, recombination models were inferred using an EM algorithm with the repgenHMM and IGoR tools. The analysis of shared clonotypes was done with the tcR package in R, with sharing normalized by the product of cloneset sizes. Out-of-frame nonproductive sequences were analyzed to study raw recombination free of thymic and clonal selection effects. TCRdb passed the public sequencing reads through fastp at Q25 and MiXCR, retaining productive beta sequences. Entries are consolidated by CDR3 protein sequence, retaining the most common genes and DNA. The V and J calls and clone size come from TCRdb's table, not from the authors' own analysis. Within this sample are 450,000 or so distinct CDR3 sequences, with 12% to 15% of them counted one time only. The top ten hold around 0.52% of the sample.

General conclusions and limits of the study: In monozygotic twins, out-of-frame TCR alpha sharing was systematically underestimated by recombination models, although the models agreed with sharing between unrelated individuals. The excess sharing between twins in beta out-of-frame sequences was weaker because fewer shared sequences reduced the signal-to-noise ratio. Abundant cord blood beta clonotypes had fewer insertions, young adult naive repertoires showed a similar but weaker trend, and memory repertoires showed no such trend. Compared with coincidental sharing between unrelated individuals, out-of-frame TCR alpha sequences shared between twins showed an excess of sequences with low generation probability. Conclusions relied on cross-sectional statistical analysis, since the same donors could not be followed over many years. Zero-insertion analyses could be partly confounded by invariant T cells such as MAIT and iNKT, although diverse VJ usage argued against such confounding for most clonotypes.

All donors were healthy Caucasians. Three pairs of female monozygotic twins, all aged 18 to 29 years, made up the twin cohort. Positive isolation kits from Invitrogen were used to isolate CD4+ and CD8+ T cell populations. The germline V gene (reference sequence) sets CDR1 to DFQATT and CDR2 to SNEGSKA. The V end gives up 4 bases and the J end 1 base, leaving 5 bases in the junction not matched to a gene. From its cysteine to its phenylalanine, the CDR3 spans 15 amino acids. The sequence is cut down to CDR3 DNA, 45 bases in frame from base 1. As for this clonotype: Its recognized antigen is unknown. No base-level quality is on record; no much larger clone is a single base apart.

These data were also reused for a study on yellow fever vaccine responses in identical twins. The second paper states: The authors reported that the T cell response to vaccination in identical twins appeared partly convergent and partly personalized. In identical twins, the study followed T cell clones that responded to the vaccine with precision.

The clonotype comes from a woman younger than 35 in good health. Sequenced sample: CD4+ T cells sorted from blood. Recombination connected TRBV20-1 to TRBJ2-7, with 12 central nucleotides matching TRBD2. CDR3 region: CSANHGLAGSYEQYF. The nucleotides are TGCAGTGCTAACCATGGACTAGCGGGATCCTACGAGCAGTACTTC.